This entry features one TCR beta chain sequence. The clone's antigen remains unknown. No base quality information exists; no much larger clone differs at one position. This record belongs to a study of shared clonotypes between healthy human individuals (dated by TCRdb to the early 2020s). Broadly, across the study: Three men and two women, aged 18 to 49 years, made up the cohort. For each donor, three plates each were used for CD4 naive and CD4 memory, two plates were used for CD8 naive, and one plate was used for CD8 memory. The study deeply sequenced blood TCR repertoires of five healthy adults to estimate repertoire size and the extent of clonotype sharing between individuals. To increase sequencing depth and limit assay-specific biases, TCR repertoire library preparation and sequencing were carried out by different laboratories using diverse techniques. Leukapheresis yielded between about 0.94 and 9 billion PBMCs per donor.

Using the deep immunoSEQ assay, multiplex PCR amplified TCR CDR3 regions from genomic DNA. Extracted genomic DNA from each cell subset was distributed evenly across all wells of several immunoSEQ 96-well plates, and each plate was treated as a replicate. For sorted subsets, 150 to 250 ng of genomic DNA, equivalent to 25,000 to 35,000 T cell genomes, went into each replicate PCR. The purified libraries were quantified using a Qubit 3.0 fluorometer, sized with a Bioanalyzer 2100, and then quantified again using the KAPA Library Quantification kit. Every immunoSEQ 96-well plate was sequenced on a dedicated single-read 150-cycle Illumina NextSeq 550 flow cell. The paper's processing steps were these. Because only junctional sequences without quality scores were contained in the immunoSEQ output, filtering matching that applied to full-length reads could not be performed. To assign V/J genes and CDR3, sequences were annotated against IMGT germline references using PyIR, a Python wrapper for IgBLAST v1.9. Reads were filtered out if the reads had weak V/J assignments (E-value above 1e-6), no CDR3, stop codons, out-of-frame junctions, or ambiguous translated residues. V3J clonotypes were defined as sequences sharing an identical inferred V gene, J gene, and CDR3 amino acid sequence. Percentage overlap between repertoires was computed as shared unique clonotypes divided by the size of the smaller repertoire. Richness of each repertoire was evaluated using RTK rarefaction, the Chao1 estimator, and Recon v2.1 estimates of unobserved clonotypes. Generation probabilities for all TCRbeta clonotypes obtained by the gDNA method from a handful of donors were computed using OLGA. This immuneACCESS table, as held by TCRdb, lists in-frame sequences with V and J called but not all clones. Of the missing ones, under half trace to an unresolved V gene in checked studies; the others have no known cause. The DNA gave D and trimming, while V, J and clone size come from that table. The sample table contains roughly 1,100,000 clones; only one count was recorded for around 76% of them. The ten biggest clones cover 1.2% to 1.5% of the sample.

At the junction V is shortened by 1 base and J by 8 bases; bases outside the gene matches: 7. The germline V gene (reference sequence) yields MNHEY for CDR1 and SMNVEV for CDR2. The CDR3 measures 15 amino acids from cysteine to phenylalanine. Only the CDR3 DNA is retained, 45 bases long and in frame from the first base. The donors were healthy, HIV-negative adults with no recently reported acute infections or vaccinations. Every donor was a Caucasian adult living in Nashville, Tennessee, USA. CD4+ T cells were enriched through magnetic negative selection, after which naive cells were positively selected on CD45RA and the remaining negative fraction served as the memory subset. Blood was collected by leukapheresis, and PBMCs were isolated by Ficoll-Histopaque density gradient centrifugation and then cryopreserved in liquid nitrogen vapor phase. Purity and quantity of every magnetically sorted T cell population were checked by analytical flow cytometry. From each sorted fraction, genomic DNA was isolated and quantified by UV absorbance on a Nanodrop 2000c.

Beyond this particular receptor, the publication reports: Even with the large sequencing depth, rarefaction of the sorted-subset datasets indicated that sequencing was incomplete. Across a few donors, around 5% of naive CD4, roughly 3.8% of naive CD8, approximately 2.5% of memory CD4, and roughly 0.4% of memory CD8 clonotypes were shared. Only blood was sampled, and tissue TCR repertoires likely differ from those in blood. The genetic and exposure-history diversity represented was limited by the small number of donors. Compared with non-shared clonotypes, the clonotypes found in all four sorted-subset donors had higher generation probabilities. Pairwise subsampling indicated that sequencing depth was expected to affect the degree of clonotype sharing among donors. Estimated clonotype richness was generally larger for naive than for memory subsets.

The sample taken for sequencing was memory CD4+ T cells sorted from blood. The cell subset or site label for this specimen denotes: CD45RA-negative fraction. This receptor chain uses TRBV27 and TRBJ2-1, with 8 central nucleotides matching TRBD1. This TCR came from a man aged 18 to 29 in good health. DNA sequence: TGTGCCAGCAGTTTATGGACAGGGACCAAGGATGAGCAGTTCTTC. It codes for CASSLWTGTKDEQFF.